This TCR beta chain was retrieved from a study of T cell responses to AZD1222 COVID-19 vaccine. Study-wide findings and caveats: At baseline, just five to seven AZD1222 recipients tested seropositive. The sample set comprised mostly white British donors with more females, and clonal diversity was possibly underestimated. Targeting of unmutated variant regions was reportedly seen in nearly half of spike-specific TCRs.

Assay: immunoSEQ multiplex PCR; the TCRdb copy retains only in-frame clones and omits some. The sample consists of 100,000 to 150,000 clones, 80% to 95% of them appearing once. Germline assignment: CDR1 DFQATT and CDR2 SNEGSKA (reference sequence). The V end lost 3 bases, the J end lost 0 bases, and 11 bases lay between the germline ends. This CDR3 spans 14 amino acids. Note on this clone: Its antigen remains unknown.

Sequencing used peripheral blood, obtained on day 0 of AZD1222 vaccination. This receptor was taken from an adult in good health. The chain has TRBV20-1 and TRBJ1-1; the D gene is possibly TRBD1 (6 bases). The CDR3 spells CSASVQGLNTEAFF. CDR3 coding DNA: TGCAGTGCTAGTGTGCAGGGGTTGAACACTGAAGCTTTCTTT.